The 26 T cell receptor beta chains below all came from one sample that was sequenced in a study of blood T cell repertoires in COVID-19. The assay was immunoSEQ multiplex PCR, and TCRdb's table has in-frame clones only and misses some. The repertoire holds around 120,000 clones, less than 90% seen once, with about 7.4% in the top ten. The material sequenced was peripheral blood. These receptors all come from a man between 70 and 80 years old who had recovered from COVID-19.

The V and J genes are TRBV27 and TRBJ2-1, with 9 positions matching TRBD2. The V gene's germline CDR1 is MNHEY and CDR2 SMNVEV (reference sequence). The CDR3 loop spans 16 amino acids. J was trimmed by 6 bases and V by 3 bases; bases with no gene match: 9. The chain's CDR3 is CASSFGGAGGGNEQFF. CDR3 nucleotides: TGTGCCAGCAGTTTCGGTGGCGCGGGGGGGGGCAATGAGCAGTTCTTC.

This sequence joins TRBV2 and TRBJ1-2; no definite D call. CDR1 and CDR2 (germline): SNHLY, FYNNEI. This CDR3 region has 12 residues. With 8 bases removed from V and 3 bases from J, the gap between germline ends came to 10 bases. CDR3 DNA sequence: TGTGCCAGCTCAAGAGGTGACTATGGCTACACCTTC. This gives the protein CASSRGDYGYTF.

This clone was seen just once. The rearrangement links TRBV5-1 to TRBJ2-1; 8 nucleotides line up with TRBD2. Trimming at V came to 2 bases and at J to 4 bases, leaving 17 bases not matched to a gene. The CDR3 loop spans 19 amino acids. Germline V CDR1 and CDR2: SGHRS, YFSETQ. CDR3: CASSFPRLGGGRGYNEQFF. CDR3 bases: TGCGCCAGCAGCTTTCCCCGACTTGGCGGGGGGCGGGGATACAATGAGCAGTTCTTC.

The gene calls are TRBV11-2 and TRBJ2-3, with TRBD2 identical over 11 bases. V was pared by 5 bases and J by 6 bases, with 10 bases of the junction left unmatched. The germline gives CDR1 SGHAT, CDR2 FQNNGV. The length of the CDR3 is 16 residues. The DNA for the CDR3 is TGTGCCAGCAGCCGCAAACTAGCGGGAGTGGTCGATACGCAGTATTTT. Its translation is CASSRKLAGVVDTQYF.

The chain employs TRBV6-2 or TRBV6-3 and TRBJ2-7; 7 nucleotides align to TRBD1. With V trimmed by 0 bases and J by 7 bases, 24 bases remained unmatched. Germline V gene data show CDR1 as MNHEY and CDR2 as SVGEGT. This CDR3 has 20 residues. Here the CDR3 reads CASSYSKTHKTGTARWEQYF. CDR3 DNA sequence: TGTGCCAGCAGTTACTCGAAAACCCATAAGACTGGGACAGCGCGTTGGGAGCAGTACTTC.

This clone occurred once. The V and J genes are TRBV5-1 and TRBJ2-2; unclear D gene. Germline V CDR1 and CDR2: SGHRS, YFSETQ. The CDR3 sequence is 16 residues long. Trimming took off 0 bases at V and 0 bases at J, with 9 bases between the two ends. The chain's CDR3 is CASSLVFTANTGELFF. CDR3 sequence (DNA): TGCGCCAGCAGCTTGGTATTTACAGCGAACACCGGGGAGCTGTTTTTT.

With respect to this clone: The sample contains more than one DNA sequence encoding this CDR3. The chain links TRBV19 to TRBJ1-2; D possibly corresponds to TRBD1 (6 bases). Trimming shortened V by 5 bases and J by 5 bases, and 18 bases separated the two germline ends. Per germline, CDR1 LNHDA and CDR2 SQIVND (reference sequence). The CDR3 has 15 amino acids. The CDR3 is CASSAPRDTNYGYTF. The CDR3, as DNA: TGTGCCAGTAGTGCCCCCCGGGACACGAATTATGGCTACACCTTC.

The rearrangement uses TRBV28 and TRBJ2-7, with 7 bases fitting TRBD1. The CDR3 extends over 12 amino acids. In germline, CDR1 is MDHEN, CDR2 SYDVKM. V gave up 5 bases and J gave up 6 bases; unmatched junction bases: 4. CDR3 in DNA: TGTGCCAGCAGTGACAGGGTCAGCGAGCAGTACTTC. Residues: CASSDRVSEQYF.

The genes are TRBV13 and TRBJ2-7; a weak D match, TRBD1 (6 bases). Germline V lookup: CDR1 PRHDT, CDR2 FYEKMQ (reference sequence). The CDR3 spans 13 residues. The V and J ends lost 3 bases and 2 bases respectively, with 8 bases between them. The CDR3, as DNA: TGTGCCAGCAGCTTTAGGGGGACCTACGAGCAGTACTTC. As protein: CASSFRGTYEQYF.

This sequence joins TRBV13 and TRBJ2-7; D may be TRBD2 (7 bases). From germline, CDR1 is PRHDT and CDR2 FYEKMQ (reference sequence). V lost 3 bases and J 3 bases, leaving 12 bases between the germline ends. The CDR3 sequence is 14 residues long. CDR3 DNA sequence: TGTGCCAGCAGCTTCCGGGGGGCACTCTACGAGCAGTACTTC. It encodes CASSFRGALYEQYF.

The chain uses TRBV5-6 and TRBJ1-6; D might be TRBD1 (6 bases). The CDR3 loop spans 14 amino acids. Germline V lookup: CDR1 SGHDT, CDR2 YYEEEE. Between the trimmed V and J ends, which lost 2 bases and 6 bases, there was a span of 9 bases. The CDR3 spells CASSLGGLNSPLHF. The CDR3 DNA sequence: TGTGCCAGCAGCTTAGGGGGTCTTAATTCACCCCTCCACTTT.

The chain is built from TRBV5-1 and TRBJ2-3; no firm D call. Trimming took off 4 bases at V and 4 bases at J, with 19 bases between the two ends. Germline loops: CDR1 SGHRS, CDR2 YFSETQ. The CDR3 consists of 16 residues. The CDR3 loop is CASSLSSPLAADTQYF. CDR3 sequence (DNA): TGCGCCAGCAGCCTCTCCTCCCCCTTGGCGGCAGATACGCAGTATTTT. Together with reference TRBV5-1 and TRBJ2-3, the CDR3 gives the full variable domain: KAGVTQTPRYLIKTRGQQVTLSCSPISGHRSVSWYQQTPGQGLQFLFEYFSETQRNKGNFPGRFSGRQFSNSRSEMNVSTLELGDSALYLCASSLSSPLAADTQYFGPGTRLTVL.

The chain combines TRBV28 with TRBJ1-2; a possible D gene is TRBD1 (5 bases). Germline V CDR1 and CDR2: MDHEN, SYDVKM. V was clipped by 11 bases and J by 2 bases, with 12 bases between them. This CDR3 comprises 12 residues. The CDR3 here is CASRGVNYGYTF. CDR3 DNA: TGTGCCTCTCGGGGGGTGAACTATGGCTACACCTTC.

The chain has TRBV7-9 and TRBJ2-5, with 10 bases aligning to TRBD1. V lost 6 bases to trimming and J lost 6 bases; unmatched junction nucleotides: 7. The CDR3 totals 14 residues. CDR1 and CDR2 from the germline V gene are SEHNR and FQNEAQ (reference sequence). CDR3 sequence reads: CASRSDRGSKTQYF. The CDR3 DNA reads as TGTGCCAGCAGGTCGGACAGGGGGAGCAAGACCCAGTACTTC. Supplemented by reference TRBV7-9 and TRBJ2-5, the full variable domain reads DTGVSQNPRHKITKRGQNVTFRCDPISEHNRLYWYRQTLGQGPEFLTYFQNEAQLEKSRLLSDRFSAERPKGSFSTLEIQRTEQGDSAMYLCASRSDRGSKTQYFGPGTRLLVL.

V usage is TRBV7-2 and J usage is TRBJ2-2; D may be TRBD2 (6 bases). The CDR3 has 14 amino acids. Germline values: CDR1 SGHTA, CDR2 FQGNSA. The V and J ends lost 5 bases and 2 bases respectively, with 9 bases between them. CDR3 region: CASSLGLNTGELFF. CDR3 DNA: TGTGCCAGCAGCCTAGGACTAAACACCGGGGAGCTGTTTTTT.

This chain connects TRBV29-1 to TRBJ1-4, with 10 bases identical to TRBD1. The J segment lost 5 bases and the V segment lost 6 bases, leaving 0 bases of the junction unmatched. CDR3 length equals 12 residues. Looked up from germline, CDR1 is SQVTM and CDR2 is ANQGSEA. The CDR3 DNA follows: TGCAGCGTGACAGGGGGCAATGAAAAACTGTTTTTT. This gives the protein CSVTGGNEKLFF.

The rearrangement links TRBV12-3 or TRBV12-4 to TRBJ2-2; a weak D match, TRBD1 (6 bases). This CDR3 has 13 amino acids. The V end lost 8 bases, the J end lost 10 bases, and 17 bases lay between the germline ends. CDR3 in DNA: TGTGCCAGCCCCCCTCTGACAGGAACGGAGCTGTTTTTT. Encoded protein: CASPPLTGTELFF.

J is TRBJ2-7 and V is TRBV5-1; D is unresolved. The CDR3 contains 13 residues. Germline CDR1 and CDR2: SGHRS and YFSETQ. Trimming left V 0 bases short and J 8 bases short, with 12 bases between. In nucleotides, the CDR3 is TGCGCCAGCAGCTTGGACGACACCGTACAGCAGTACTTC. It is translated as CASSLDDTVQQYF.

This chain links TRBV19 with TRBJ1-5; D might be TRBD1 (6 bases). The CDR3 loop spans 14 amino acids. Germline CDR1 and CDR2: LNHDA and SQIVND (reference sequence). Trimming cost V 8 bases and J 3 bases, with 14 bases left between them. CDR3 in amino acids: CASSDRGFNQPQHF. Here the CDR3 DNA reads TGTGCCAGTTCGGACAGAGGGTTCAATCAGCCCCAGCATTTT.

The V gene is TRBV21-1, the J gene TRBJ2-2; no DNA check was done on the table's D call, TRBD2. TRBV21-1 corresponds to a pseudogene. The CDR3 length is 14 residues. The CDR3 bases are TGTGCCTTACCGTCGGTCGCGAACACCGGGGAGCTGTTTTTT. Translation: CALPSVANTGELFF.

The chain has TRBV18 and TRBJ2-7, with 10 bases fitting TRBD2. In germline, CDR1 is KGHSH, CDR2 LQKENI. V lost 3 bases, J lost 3 bases, and 5 bases stayed unmatched. The CDR3 totals 15 residues. The CDR3 here is CASSPLAGAYYEQYF. The DNA of the CDR3 is TGTGCCAGCTCACCTCTAGCGGGGGCCTACTACGAGCAGTACTTC.

V gene TRBV5-6 combines with J gene TRBJ1-4; a possible D gene is TRBD1 (5 bases). V was clipped by 3 bases and J by 3 bases, with 9 bases between them. The CDR3 is 14 residues long. Germline V CDR1 and CDR2: SGHDT, YYEEEE. The CDR3 is CASSYGTSNEKLFF. CDR3 DNA: TGTGCCAGCAGCTATGGGACTTCTAATGAAAAACTGTTTTTT.

The chain combines TRBV10-3 with TRBJ1-1; 7 positions agree with TRBD1. The CDR3 loop spans 13 amino acids. V trimming: 2 bases; J trimming: 9 bases; junction bases outside the gene matches: 6. Germline lookup yields CDR1 ENHRY and CDR2 SYGVKD. The CDR3 protein is CAISEGGQPKAFF. CDR3 bases: TGTGCCATCAGTGAGGGGGGACAGCCAAAAGCTTTCTTT.

V and J are TRBV7-9 and TRBJ1-2; TRBD1 matches at 7 bases. V lost 5 bases and J lost 3; bases outside the gene matches: 9. This CDR3 is 15 amino acids long. Germline V lookup: CDR1 SEHNR, CDR2 FQNEAQ (reference sequence). In DNA form, the CDR3 reads TGTGCCAGCAGCCCCTTTACCGGGACAGACTATGGCTACACCTTC. Amino acids: CASSPFTGTDYGYTF.

The V gene is TRBV6-6, the J gene TRBJ1-5; TRBD1 matches 9 bases. The CDR3 is 15 amino acids. V shed 0 bases, J shed 7 bases, and the junction held 4 bases outside the gene matches. CDR1 and CDR2 (germline): MNHNY, SVGAGI (reference sequence). Written as DNA, the CDR3 is TGTGCCAGCAGTTACTCCGGACAGGGGTACCAGCCCCAGCATTTT. Its protein is CASSYSGQGYQPQHF.

The chain couples TRBV5-1 to TRBJ1-2; tentative D call: TRBD1 (5 bases). Between the trimmed V and J ends, which lost 0 bases and 4 bases, there was a span of 10 bases. The V gene's germline CDR1 is SGHRS and CDR2 YFSETQ. This CDR3 is built from 14 residues. CDR3 nucleotide sequence: TGCGCCAGCAGCTTGGACAGGTACGGCTATGGCTACACCTTC. Translating it yields CASSLDRYGYGYTF.